This record looks at one T cell receptor (beta chain) sequence and its context. The table came from immunoSEQ multiplex PCR; TCRdb's copy has only in-frame clones and leaves some out. The sample yields 50,000 to 75,000 clones, less than 98% seen once. CD4+CD25+CD127- Tregs, CD4+CD25- non-Tregs, CD4 and CD8 cells were sorted. Germline lookup yields CDR1 MNHNS and CDR2 SASEGT. This CDR3 has 14 residues. This sample was included in a study of Tregs in tolerant kidney transplant recipients. This sample comprised Tregs from blood, obtained before the transplant. This chain uses TRBV6-1 with TRBJ2-5; D gene ambiguous. The end of the DNA aligns better with TRBJ2-7, so the J call may be wrong. The receptor was isolated from a human donor who received a combined kidney and bone marrow transplant. This CDR3 reads CASSEFDTNYEQYF. CDR3 in DNA: TGTGCCAGCAGTGAATTCGACACGAATTACGAGCAGTACTTC.